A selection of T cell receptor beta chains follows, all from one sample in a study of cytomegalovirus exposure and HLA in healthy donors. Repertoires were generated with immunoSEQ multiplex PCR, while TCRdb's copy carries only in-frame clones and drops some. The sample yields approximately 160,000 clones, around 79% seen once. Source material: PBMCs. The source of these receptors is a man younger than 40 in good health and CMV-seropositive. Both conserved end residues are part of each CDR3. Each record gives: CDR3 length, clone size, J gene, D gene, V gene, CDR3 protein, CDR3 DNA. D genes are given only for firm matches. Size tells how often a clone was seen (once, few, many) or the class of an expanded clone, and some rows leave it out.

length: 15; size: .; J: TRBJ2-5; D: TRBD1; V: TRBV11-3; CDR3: CASSFGTGYQETQYF; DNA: TGTGCCAGCAGCTTCGGGACAGGGTACCAAGAGACCCAGTACTTC
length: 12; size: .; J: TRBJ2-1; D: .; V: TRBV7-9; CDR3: CASSLDYGEQFF; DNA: TGTGCCAGCAGCTTAGACTACGGTGAGCAGTTCTTC
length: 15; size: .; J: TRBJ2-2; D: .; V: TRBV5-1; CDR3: CASSLRAGLSGELFF; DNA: TGCGCCAGCAGCTTGAGGGCAGGGTTGTCCGGGGAGCTGTTTTTT
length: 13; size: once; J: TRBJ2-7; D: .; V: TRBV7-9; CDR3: CASSSGGGEGWYF; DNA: TGTGCCAGCAGCTCCGGGGGCGGGGAGGGGTGGTACTTC
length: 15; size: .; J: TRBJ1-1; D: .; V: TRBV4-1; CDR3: CASSQVGQGNTEAFF; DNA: TGCGCCAGCAGCCAAGTGGGCCAGGGCAACACTGAAGCTTTCTTT
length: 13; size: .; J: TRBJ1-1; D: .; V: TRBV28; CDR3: CASILAGYTEAFF; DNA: TGTGCCAGCATCCTTGCGGGGTACACTGAAGCTTTCTTT
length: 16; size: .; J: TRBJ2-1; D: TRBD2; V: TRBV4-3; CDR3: CASSPGTISTYNEQFF; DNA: TGCGCCAGCAGCCCGGGGACTATAAGTACCTACAATGAGCAGTTCTTC
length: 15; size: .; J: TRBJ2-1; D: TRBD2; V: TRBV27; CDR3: CASSSGTSGAGEQFF; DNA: TGTGCCAGCAGTTCCGGGACTAGCGGGGCCGGGGAGCAGTTCTTC
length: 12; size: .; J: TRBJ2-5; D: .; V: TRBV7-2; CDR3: CASSSTRETQYF; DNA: TGTGCCAGCAGCTCTACTAGGGAGACCCAGTACTTC
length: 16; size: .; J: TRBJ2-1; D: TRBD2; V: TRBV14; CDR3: CASSKEGLAAYNEQFF; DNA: TGTGCCAGCAGCAAAGAGGGACTAGCGGCCTACAATGAGCAGTTCTTC
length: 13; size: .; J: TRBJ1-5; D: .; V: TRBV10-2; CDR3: CASSEQGAQPQHF; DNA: TGCGCCAGCAGTGAACAAGGGGCGCAGCCCCAGCATTTT
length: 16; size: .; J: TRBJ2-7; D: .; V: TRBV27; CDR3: CASSRSFQTDLYEQYF; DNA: TGTGCCAGCAGTCGCAGTTTCCAGACAGATCTTTACGAGCAGTACTTC
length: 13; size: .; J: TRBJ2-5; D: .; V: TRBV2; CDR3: CASGNRGGETQYF; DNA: TGTGCCAGTGGGAATAGGGGAGGAGAGACCCAGTACTTC
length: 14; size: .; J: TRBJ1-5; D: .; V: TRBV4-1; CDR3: CASSQVGGDQPQHF; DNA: TGCGCCAGCAGCCAAGTCGGAGGCGATCAGCCCCAGCATTTT
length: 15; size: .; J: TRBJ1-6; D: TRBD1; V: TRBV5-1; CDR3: CASTLQGNDNSPLHF; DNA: TGCGCCAGCACACTACAGGGGAACGATAATTCACCCCTCCACTTT
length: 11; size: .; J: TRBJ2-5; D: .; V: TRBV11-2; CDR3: CASSLIGTQYF; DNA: TGTGCCAGCAGTCTTATCGGGACCCAGTACTTC
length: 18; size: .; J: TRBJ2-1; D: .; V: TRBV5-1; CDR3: CASSRQPPGHPGDNEQFF; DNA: TGCGCCAGCAGCCGACAACCTCCGGGACACCCTGGTGACAATGAGCAGTTCTTC
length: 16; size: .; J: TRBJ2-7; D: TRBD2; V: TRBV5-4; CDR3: CASSLLLAGTPYEQYF; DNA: TGTGCCAGCAGCTTGCTGCTAGCGGGGACTCCCTACGAGCAGTACTTC
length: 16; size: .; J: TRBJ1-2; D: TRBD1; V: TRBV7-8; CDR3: CASSFRRDSLNYGYTF; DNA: TGTGCCAGCAGCTTTAGGAGGGACAGCCTTAACTATGGCTACACCTTC
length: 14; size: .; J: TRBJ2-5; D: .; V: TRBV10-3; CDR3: CAISESGSSGEQYF; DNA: TGTGCCATCAGTGAGTCGGGGAGTTCGGGAGAGCAGTACTTC
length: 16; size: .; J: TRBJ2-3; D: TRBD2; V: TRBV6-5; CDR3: CASSSRLAGELYTQYF; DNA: TGTGCCAGCAGTTCCCGACTAGCGGGAGAGCTTTATACGCAGTATTTT
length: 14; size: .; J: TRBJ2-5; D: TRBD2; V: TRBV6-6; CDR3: CASSSGLAMETQYF; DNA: TGTGCCAGCAGTTCGGGACTAGCGATGGAGACCCAGTACTTC
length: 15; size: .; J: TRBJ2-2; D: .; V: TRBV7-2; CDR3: CASSIQQGSPGELFF; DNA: TGTGCCAGCAGCATTCAACAGGGTTCCCCCGGGGAGCTGTTTTTT
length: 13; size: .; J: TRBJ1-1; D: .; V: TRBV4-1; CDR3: CASSQTRNTEAFF; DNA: TGCGCCAGCAGCCAAACGCGGAACACTGAAGCTTTCTTT
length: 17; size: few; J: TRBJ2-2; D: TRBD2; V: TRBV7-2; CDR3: CASSTGLAGGGPGELFF; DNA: TGTGCCAGCAGCACGGGACTAGCGGGGGGGGGCCCCGGGGAGCTGTTTTTT
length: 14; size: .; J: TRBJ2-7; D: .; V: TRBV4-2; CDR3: CASSLSAGNYEQYF; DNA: TGTGCCAGCAGCCTATCTGCAGGGAACTACGAGCAGTACTTC
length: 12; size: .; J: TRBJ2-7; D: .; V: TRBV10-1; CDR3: CASRDTTYEQYF; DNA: TGCGCCAGCAGGGACACCACCTACGAGCAGTACTTC
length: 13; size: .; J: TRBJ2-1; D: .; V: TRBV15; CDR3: CATSRVPSQMQFF; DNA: TGTGCCACCAGCAGAGTCCCCAGTCAGATGCAGTTCTTC
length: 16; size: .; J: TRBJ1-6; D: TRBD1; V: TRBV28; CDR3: CASSSSYQGGYSPLHF; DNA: TGTGCCAGCAGTTCTAGTTATCAGGGGGGTTATTCACCCCTCCACTTT
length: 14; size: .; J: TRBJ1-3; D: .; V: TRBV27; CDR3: CASSLGQGGNTIYF; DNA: TGTGCCAGCAGTTTAGGGCAGGGAGGAAACACCATATATTTT
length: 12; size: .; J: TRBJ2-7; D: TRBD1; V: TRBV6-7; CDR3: CASSGTGLEQYF; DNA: TGTGCCAGCAGTGGGACAGGACTCGAGCAGTACTTC
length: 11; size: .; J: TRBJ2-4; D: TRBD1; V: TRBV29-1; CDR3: CSGAQGGSQYF; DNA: TGCAGCGGGGCCCAAGGGGGCAGTCAGTACTTC
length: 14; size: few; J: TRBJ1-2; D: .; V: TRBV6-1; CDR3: CASLGRGKSYGYTF; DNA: TGTGCCAGCTTGGGCAGGGGAAAAAGCTATGGCTACACCTTC
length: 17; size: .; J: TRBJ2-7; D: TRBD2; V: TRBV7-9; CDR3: CASSLAGLAGPRSEQYF; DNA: TGTGCCAGCAGCTTAGCGGGACTAGCGGGACCCCGCAGCGAGCAGTACTTC
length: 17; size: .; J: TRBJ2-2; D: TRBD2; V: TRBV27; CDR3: CASSQYAGGLGAGELFF; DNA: TGTGCCAGCAGTCAATATGCCGGAGGACTAGGGGCCGGGGAGCTGTTTTTT
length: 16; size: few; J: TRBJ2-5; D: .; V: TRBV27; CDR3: CASSRDFSAGQETQYF; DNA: TGTGCCAGCAGTCGGGACTTTAGCGCGGGACAAGAGACCCAGTACTTC
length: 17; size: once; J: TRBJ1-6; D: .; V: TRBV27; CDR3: CASSKPDRRVFSSPLHF; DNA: TGTGCCAGCAGTAAACCTGACAGGCGGGTTTTCAGTTCACCCCTCCACTTT
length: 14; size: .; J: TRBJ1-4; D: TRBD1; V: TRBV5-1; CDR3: CASSLGQGTEKLFF; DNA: TGCGCCAGCAGCTTGGGACAGGGTACTGAAAAACTGTTTTTT
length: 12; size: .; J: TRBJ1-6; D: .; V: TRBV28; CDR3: CASRGSNSPLHF; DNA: TGTGCCAGCAGGGGGAGTAATTCACCCCTCCACTTT
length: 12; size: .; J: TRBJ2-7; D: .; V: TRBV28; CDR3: CASSPLGFEQYF; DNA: TGTGCCAGCAGCCCCCTGGGCTTCGAGCAGTACTTC